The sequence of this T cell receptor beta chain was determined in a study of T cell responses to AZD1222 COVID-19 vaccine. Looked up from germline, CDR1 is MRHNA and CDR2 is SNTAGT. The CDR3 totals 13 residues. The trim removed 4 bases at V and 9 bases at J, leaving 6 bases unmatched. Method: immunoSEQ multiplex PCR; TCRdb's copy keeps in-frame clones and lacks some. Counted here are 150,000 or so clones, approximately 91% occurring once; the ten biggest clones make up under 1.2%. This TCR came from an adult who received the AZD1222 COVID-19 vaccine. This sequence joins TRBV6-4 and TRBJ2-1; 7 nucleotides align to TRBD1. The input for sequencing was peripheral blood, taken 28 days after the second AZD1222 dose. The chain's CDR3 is CASSGTGGSEQFF. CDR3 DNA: TGTGCCAGCAGTGGGACAGGCGGGTCTGAGCAGTTCTTC.